This T cell receptor (beta chain) originates from a study of blood T cell repertoires in COVID-19 (TCRdb year 2020). For the study in its entirety: Samples from collaborators originated in the United States, Italy and Spain and spanned both the acute and convalescent phases of COVID-19. The material from the prospective study consisted of cDNA or gDNA derived from T cells, B-cell-depleted T cells, or PBMCs. Deeply sampled blood TCRbeta repertoires from subjects exposed to, actively infected with, or recovered from COVID-19 were included in the dataset. The repertoires were released in a freely available public database intended as a resource for research on the immune response to SARS-CoV-2. The samples were drawn from two sources: the first 160 participants of the ongoing ImmuneRACE study, and 1,000 to 1,500 subjects contributed by 6 global collaborators. Sample metadata almost always included a de-identified subject ID, COVID-19 status, age in years and sex. Where available, HLA class I and class II types were taken from metadata supplied by the sample provider and were not determined by assay-based typing.

TCRbeta CDR3 regions were amplified from genomic DNA by means of the immunoSEQ Assay, a bias-controlled multiplex PCR. Processing in the source paper ran as follows. Within the assay, amplification of reference gene primers was used to estimate how many nucleated cells each sample contained. Sequence reads were collapsed and filtered to measure the absolute abundance of every unique TCRbeta CDR3 rearrangement. For each sample, productive Simpson clonality was calculated as the square root of Simpson's diversity index across productive rearrangements. This is the immuneACCESS table as TCRdb keeps it, with only in-frame sequences that have V and J called. A part of the clones is gone; compared with another copy, unresolved V genes explain less than half, and the rest is unexplained. The V and J calls and the clone size are those of that table, but D and trimming were determined from the DNA. Across this sample there are over 20,000 clones, with around nine tenths seen only once. The ten largest clones capture around 15% of the sample.

Clipping removes 6 bases from V and 1 base from J, with 1 as the unmatched junction base count. Taken from cysteine to phenylalanine, the CDR3 has 15 residues. Of all the DNA, just the CDR3 is kept, 45 bases in frame from base 1. CDR1 and CDR2, per the germline V gene, are MNHEY and SVGAGI. Details on this clone: The antigen it binds to is not known. Base qualities were left out, and no much larger clone turns up one base away.

Study-wide findings and limitations: The amount of clinical and demographic metadata varied by source and participant and was provided uncurated.

Whole blood was collected in K2EDTA tubes by collaborating institutions according to the institutions' own protocols. For TCRbeta analysis, collaborators shipped samples in one of three forms: frozen whole blood, isolated PBMCs, or DNA extracted from either of those sample types. Sequenced: peripheral blood. The TCR originated in a man in his sixties or seventies with acute or convalescent COVID-19. This sequence uses TRBV6-5 and TRBJ2-2, with 11 bases aligning to TRBD2. The encoded CDR3 is CASSLAGGNTGELFF. The DNA is TGTGCCAGCAGCCTAGCGGGAGGGAACACCGGGGAGCTGTTTTTT.